Detailed here is one T cell receptor beta chain. The sample belongs to a study of shared clonotypes between healthy human individuals. The CDR3 has 17 residues. V lost 2 bases, J lost 6 bases, and 13 bases stayed unmatched. Germline assignment: CDR1 SNHLY and CDR2 FYNNEI. Repertoires were generated with immunoSEQ multiplex PCR, while TCRdb's copy carries only in-frame clones and drops some. The data contain 2 million to 2.5 million clones, more than 85% of them singletons. This TCR derives from a man younger than 30 in good health. Some clones in this sample may be carry-over from other donors' samples. The specimen was naive CD4+ T cells from PBMCs. Subset in this sample: CD45RA+ positively selected. The chain carries TRBV2 and TRBJ2-7; 10 positions agree with TRBD2. The CDR3 region has the DNA TGTGCCAGCAGTGAATACTTAACGGCTAGCGGGAGAGGCGAGCAGTACTTC. Amino acid sequence: CASSEYLTASGRGEQYF. Full variable domain (rest looked up from reference TRBV2 and TRBJ2-7): EPEVTQTPSHQVTQMGQEVILRCVPISNHLYFYWYRQILGQKVEFLVSFYNNEISEKSEIFDDQFSVERPDGSNFTLKIRSTKLEDSAMYFCASSEYLTASGRGEQYFGPGTRLTVT.